Below, 25 T cell receptor beta chains from the same sample are listed, as sequenced in a study of blood T cells in healthy people across ages. Through a sample-barcoded 5' primer and a J-beta primer mix, a second PCR was run for roughly 6 to 11 cycles. Each CDR3 protein gets one entry after TCRdb re-called the 5' RACE reads with MiXCR. The sample includes 700,000 or so distinct CDR3 sequences, approximately 22% of them seen just once. Sequenced sample: blood. The receptors come from an older man in good health.

The chain recombines TRBV27 with TRBJ2-2; 7 bases fit TRBD1. This CDR3 comprises 15 residues. V shed 3 bases and J 7 bases; nucleotides not matched to a gene: 8. The germline V gene encodes CDR1 MNHEY and CDR2 SMNVEV (reference sequence). The CDR3 reads CASSFRGSLSGELFF. The CDR3 coding sequence is TGTGCCAGCAGTTTCAGGGGGAGTTTGAGCGGGGAGCTGTTTTTT.

The chain recombines TRBV23-1 with TRBJ1-5; possible D gene TRBD1, 6 bases. TRBV23-1 is an ORF, and what it does is uncertain. This CDR3 is built from 14 residues. V was clipped by 6 bases and J by 7 bases, with 16 bases between them. The DNA for the CDR3 is TGCGCCAGCAGCCTCCACAGGGTGGGACAGCCCCAGCATTTT. Protein sequence: CASSLHRVGQPQHF.

The chain has TRBV7-2 and TRBJ1-2, with D uncertain. Germline assignment: CDR1 SGHTA and CDR2 FQGNSA. The CDR3 is 19 amino acids. Trimming shortened V by 0 bases and J by 3 bases, and 23 bases separated the two germline ends. The CDR3 DNA is TGTGCCAGCAGCTTAGCCACAGCATTCCCCCGTAGCTCCGACTATGGCTACACCTTC. Its protein product is CASSLATAFPRSSDYGYTF. The full variable domain, completed using reference TRBV7-2 and TRBJ1-2, is GAGVSQSPSNKVTEKGKDVELRCDPISGHTALYWYRQSLGQGLEFLIYFQGNSAPDKSGLPSDRFSAERTGGSVSTLTIQRTQQEDSAVYLCASSLATAFPRSSDYGYTFGSGTRLTVV.

The rearrangement joins TRBV5-1 to TRBJ1-2; 8 bases match TRBD1. The CDR3 totals 15 residues. V was clipped by 3 bases and J by 8 bases; unmatched bases: 12. Per germline, CDR1 SGHRS and CDR2 YFSETQ. CDR3 in DNA: TGCGCCAGCAGCTCGGCCGTGACAGGGGTCGGAGGCTACACCTTC. It encodes CASSSAVTGVGGYTF.

This rearrangement joins TRBV28 to TRBJ2-2; the D gene is possibly TRBD1 (6 bases). Trimming removed 7 bases at V and 6 bases at J, with 18 bases between. The germline V gene encodes CDR1 MDHEN and CDR2 SYDVKM. The CDR3 spans 15 residues. CDR3 sequence (DNA): TGTGCCAGCACCAGGGGCAACTTCTCCCCCGGGGAGCTGTTTTTT. Translating it yields CASTRGNFSPGELFF. Full variable domain (remainder filled in from reference TRBV28 and TRBJ2-2): DVKVTQSSRYLVKRTGEKVFLECVQDMDHENMFWYRQDPGLGLRLIYFSYDVKMKEKGDIPEGYSVSREKKERFSLILESASTNQTSMYLCASTRGNFSPGELFFGEGSRLTVL.

The genes are TRBV6-1 and TRBJ2-1; TRBD2 matches at 14 bases. V dropped 6 bases and J dropped 10; count of bases not matched to a gene: 8. This CDR3 comprises 15 residues. The germline V gene has CDR1 MNHNS and CDR2 SASEGT. The CDR3, as DNA: TGTGCCAGCAGACCGGGACTAGCGGGAGCAGGAGAGCAGTTCTTC. This sequence encodes CASRPGLAGAGEQFF.

The sample holds many counts of this clonotype. The chain joins TRBV5-1 to TRBJ2-3, with TRBD2 matching over 7 bases. The CDR3 has 12 amino acids. V lost 4 bases and J lost 5; bases outside the gene matches: 1. The germline gives CDR1 SGHRS, CDR2 YFSETQ. The CDR3 spells CASSGEGDTQYF. In DNA form, the CDR3 reads TGCGCCAGCAGCGGGGAGGGAGATACGCAGTATTTT.

For this clonotype: The CDR3 does not close with the conserved phenylalanine or tryptophan, likely indicating a read error. The chain combines TRBV30 with TRBJ1-2; the D gene is possibly TRBD1 (5 bases). The CDR3 has 12 amino acids. Germline V CDR1 and CDR2: GTSNPN, SVGIG (reference sequence). Trimming stripped 1 base from V and 8 bases from J, with 11 bases between. The CDR3: CAWSARVWGYTL. The CDR3 bases are TGTGCCTGGAGTGCCAGGGTCTGGGGCTACACCCTC.

The rearrangement uses TRBV5-1 and TRBJ2-7; a weak D match, TRBD1 (6 bases). The CDR3 sequence is 14 residues long. Trimming cost V 4 bases and J 0 bases, with 11 bases left between them. CDR1 is SGHRS and CDR2 is YFSETQ in the germline V gene. The CDR3 DNA reads as TGCGCCAGCAGCAACCCACAGGGCTCCTACGAGCAGTACTTC. Encoded protein: CASSNPQGSYEQYF.

This clonotype has more than one count but fewer than ten. This chain joins TRBV3-1 and TRBJ1-5; possibly TRBD1 for D (5 bases). Looked up from germline, CDR1 is LGHDT and CDR2 is YNNKEL (reference sequence). There are 14 residues in the CDR3. Trimming took 4 bases from V and 6 from J, leaving 13 bases between them. CDR3 coding DNA: TGTGCCAGCAGCCCTCAGGGACGGGTTCAGCCCCAGCATTTT. It codes for CASSPQGRVQPQHF.

The V gene is TRBV5-1, the J gene TRBJ2-2, with TRBD2 identical over 13 bases. The CDR3 contains 16 residues. Trimming at V came to 6 bases and at J to 2 bases, leaving 4 bases not matched to a gene. In germline, CDR1 is SGHRS, CDR2 YFSETQ. The CDR3 coding sequence is TGCGCCAGCAAGGGGACTAGCGGGGCAAACACCGGGGAGCTGTTTTTT. As protein: CASKGTSGANTGELFF.

CDR3 loop: CASSPFYSGAQGGYTF. The DNA for the CDR3 is TGTGCCAGCAGCCCCTTTTATTCGGGCGCACAGGGAGGCTACACCTTC. The rearrangement joins TRBV12-3 or TRBV12-4 to TRBJ1-2; perhaps TRBD1 as D (6 bases). V lost 6 bases and J 8 bases, leaving 25 bases between the germline ends. This CDR3 has 16 amino acids.

This clonotype was detected a few times. This chain's CDR3 is CASGRSVGRQNIQYF. As DNA, the CDR3 is TGTGCCAGCGGTCGAAGCGTGGGACGGCAAAACATTCAGTACTTC. V is TRBV6-5 and J is TRBJ2-4; D is tentatively TRBD1 or TRBD2 (5 bases each). CDR3 length: 15 amino acids. Per germline, CDR1 MNHEY and CDR2 SVGAGI. V was pared by 8 bases and J by 5 bases, with 19 bases between.

The CDR3 DNA sequence: TGTGCCAGCAGTTTCAGGGTCCCAGAGACCCAGTACTTC. Residues: CASSFRVPETQYF. The V and J genes are TRBV28 and TRBJ2-5; a weak D match, TRBD1 (5 bases). Trimming took off 3 bases at V and 4 bases at J, with 9 bases between the two ends. Germline CDR1 is MDHEN and CDR2 is SYDVKM. The CDR3 extends over 13 amino acids.

This clonotype was counted at least ten times. The rearrangement joins TRBV5-1 to TRBJ1-4; D gene unclear. V lost 1 base and J 6 bases, leaving 10 bases between the germline ends. The CDR3 consists of 14 residues. Looked up from germline, CDR1 is SGHRS and CDR2 is YFSETQ. CDR3 sequence: CASSLFGSDEKLFF. CDR3 coding DNA: TGCGCCAGCAGCTTGTTCGGCAGCGATGAAAAACTGTTTTTT.

This clonotype was recorded a few times. The rearrangement joins TRBV10-1 to TRBJ2-7, with a possible D match to TRBD2 (7 bases). CDR1 is WNHNN, CDR2 SYGVQD, per germline (reference sequence). Between the trimmed V and J ends, which lost 2 bases and 6 bases, there was a span of 17 bases. The CDR3 has 15 residues. CDR3 loop: CASSESQGGASEQYF. The CDR3 DNA reads as TGCGCCAGCAGTGAGAGTCAAGGGGGGGCAAGCGAGCAGTACTTC.

The chain carries TRBV7-2 and TRBJ2-7; TRBD2 agrees at 7 bases. The CDR3 is 15 residues long. The ends lost 5 bases at V and 3 bases at J; junction bases unmatched: 10. Germline lookup yields CDR1 SGHTA and CDR2 FQGNSA. In DNA, the CDR3 is TGTGCCAGCAGCGGGGGGGTGGGTATGAGCTACGAGCAGTACTTC. Translating gives CASSGGVGMSYEQYF.

The chain combines TRBV5-1 with TRBJ1-3, with unresolved D. V was shortened by 4 bases and J by 8 bases, with 13 bases between the two germline ends. CDR1 is SGHRS and CDR2 is YFSETQ in the germline V gene. The CDR3 contains 13 residues. This CDR3 reads CASSEDRRDTIYF. The CDR3 coding sequence is TGCGCCAGCAGCGAAGACCGACGGGACACCATATATTTT.

The CDR3 protein is CASSFGGRAEQYF. In DNA form, the CDR3 reads TGTGCCAGCAGCTTCGGGGGGAGGGCCGAGCAGTACTTC. The J gene is TRBJ2-7, the V gene TRBV7-8, with TRBD2 matching over 7 bases. The germline gives CDR1 SGHVS, CDR2 FQNEAQ. V lost 3 bases to trimming and J lost 6 bases; unmatched junction nucleotides: 5. The CDR3 spans 13 residues. Full variable domain (rest looked up from reference TRBV7-8 and TRBJ2-7): GAGVSQSPRYKVAKRGQDVALRCDPISGHVSLFWYQQALGQGPEFLTYFQNEAQLDKSGLPSDRFFAERPEGSVSTLKIQRTQQEDSAVYLCASSFGGRAEQYFGPGTRLTVT.

Concerning this clonotype: A much larger clone is a single base away; this may be a read error. The J gene is TRBJ1-2, the V gene TRBV9; D gene uncertain. This CDR3 is 15 amino acids long. Trimming removed 6 bases from V and 4 bases from J, with 19 bases in between. From germline, CDR1 is SGDLS and CDR2 YYNGEE. CDR3 amino acids: CASIPDRTAFYGYTF. DNA for the CDR3: TGTGCCAGCATCCCGGACCGGACCGCCTTCTATGGCTACACCTTC.

In its sample, this clonotype was seen a few times. This chain joins TRBV21-1 and TRBJ2-1; the D call TRBD1 from the table was never checked on the DNA. TRBV21-1 is a known pseudogene. There are 18 residues in the CDR3. The CDR3 here is CASSKGERGGNSYNEQFF. DNA of the CDR3: TGTGCCAGCAGCAAAGGGGAAAGGGGGGGAAATTCCTACAATGAGCAGTTCTTC.

The chain carries TRBV7-3 and TRBJ2-1; D remains ambiguous. The CDR3 spans 14 residues. Trimming left V 0 bases short and J 2 bases short, with 5 bases between. Germline-derived CDR1 and CDR2 are SGHTA and FQGTGA. CDR3 amino acids: CASSLTGTYNEQFF. The CDR3, as DNA: TGTGCCAGCAGCTTAACAGGGACCTACAATGAGCAGTTCTTC.

This clonotype was seen ten or more times. The chain uses TRBV11-3 and TRBJ1-4; D may be TRBD1 (6 bases). CDR1 and CDR2 (germline): SGHNT, YENEEA. The CDR3 runs to 16 residues. The ends were cut back, 3 bases at V and 8 bases at J, with 19 bases in the middle. CDR3 amino acids: CASSLGSGTRAEKLFF. CDR3 sequence (DNA): TGTGCCAGCAGCTTGGGGTCCGGGACAAGGGCGGAAAAACTGTTTTTT.

The rearrangement uses TRBV29-1 and TRBJ1-2; TRBD1 aligns across 7 bases. The CDR3 has 15 residues. J gave up 3 bases and V 2 bases, and 9 bases lay outside the gene matches. Germline lookup yields CDR1 SQVTM and CDR2 ANQGSEA. CDR3 bases: TGCAGCGTTGAAAACCACAGGGGTCTCGACTATGGCTACACCTTC. Translated: CSVENHRGLDYGYTF. The whole variable domain, remainder taken from reference TRBV29-1 and TRBJ1-2, is SAVISQKPSRDICQRGTSLTIQCQVDSQVTMMFWYRQQPGQSLTLIATANQGSEATYESGFVIDKFPISRPNLTFSTLTVSNMSPEDSSIYLCSVENHRGLDYGYTFGSGTRLTVV.

This clonotype was seen a few times. The chain joins TRBV6-6 to TRBJ1-2; D gene ambiguous. Trimming left V 7 bases short and J 7 bases short, with 16 bases between. In germline, CDR1 is MNHNY, CDR2 SVGAGI (reference sequence). The CDR3 is 13 residues long. CDR3 DNA: TGTGCCAGCAAGACTATAGTAGGAAGTGGCTACACCTTC. Protein: CASKTIVGSGYTF.